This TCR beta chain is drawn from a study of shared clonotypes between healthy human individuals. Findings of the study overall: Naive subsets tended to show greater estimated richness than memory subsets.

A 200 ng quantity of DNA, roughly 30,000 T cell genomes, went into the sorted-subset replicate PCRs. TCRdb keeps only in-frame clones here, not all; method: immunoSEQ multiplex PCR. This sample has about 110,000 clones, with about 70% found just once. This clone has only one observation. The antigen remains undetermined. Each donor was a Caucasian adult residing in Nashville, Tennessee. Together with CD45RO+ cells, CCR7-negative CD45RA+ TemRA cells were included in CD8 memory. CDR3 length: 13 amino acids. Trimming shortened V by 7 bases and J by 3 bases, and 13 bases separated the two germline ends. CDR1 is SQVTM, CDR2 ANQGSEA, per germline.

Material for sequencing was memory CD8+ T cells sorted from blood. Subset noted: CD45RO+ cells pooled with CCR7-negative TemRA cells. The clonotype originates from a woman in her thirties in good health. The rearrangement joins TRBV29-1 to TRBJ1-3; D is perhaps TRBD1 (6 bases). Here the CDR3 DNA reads TGCAGCGGGTCGATGACAGGTGGAAACACCATATATTTT. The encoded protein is CSGSMTGGNTIYF.